A selection of T cell receptor beta chains follows, all from one sample in a study of shared clonotypes between healthy human individuals. This table comes from immunoSEQ multiplex PCR, and its TCRdb copy is limited to in-frame clones, with some not included. Here the sample spans roughly 1.4 million clones, approximately 98.5% being singletons. The sequenced material came from naive CD4+ T cells sorted from blood. The receptors originated from a man aged 30-40 years in good health. Each CDR3 is given with its conserved first and last residue. Fields, in order: J gene, V gene, D gene, CDR3 DNA, CDR3 protein. A D gene is named only where the DNA matches it firmly.

j_gene: TRBJ2-5; v_gene: TRBV4-3; d_gene: NA; CDR3nt: TGCGCCAGCAGCCAAGACTCCAGCCCCCAGGCAGAGACCCAGTACTTC; CDR3aa: CASSQDSSPQAETQYF
j_gene: TRBJ2-1; v_gene: TRBV5-4; d_gene: TRBD2; CDR3nt: TGTGCCAGCAGCCCTAGCGGGAGGCGAACCAATGAGCAGTTCTTC; CDR3aa: CASSPSGRRTNEQFF
j_gene: TRBJ2-5; v_gene: TRBV5-4; d_gene: NA; CDR3nt: TGTGCCAGCAGCCGTGACAGGACCAACCAAGAGACCCAGTACTTC; CDR3aa: CASSRDRTNQETQYF
j_gene: TRBJ2-4; v_gene: TRBV6-1; d_gene: TRBD1; CDR3nt: TGTGCCAGCAGTGAGGGACAGTATTCAAACATTCAGTACTTC; CDR3aa: CASSEGQYSNIQYF
j_gene: TRBJ2-7; v_gene: TRBV18; d_gene: NA; CDR3nt: TGTGCCAGCTCCCCCCAGATCTGGGAAGAGCAGTACTTC; CDR3aa: CASSPQIWEEQYF
j_gene: TRBJ2-1; v_gene: TRBV7-9; d_gene: TRBD2; CDR3nt: TGTGCCAGCAGCTTACGACTAGCATTCAATGAGCAGTTCTTC; CDR3aa: CASSLRLAFNEQFF
j_gene: TRBJ1-1; v_gene: TRBV5-4; d_gene: NA; CDR3nt: TGTGCCAGCAGCTTGGACAGGAGGAACACTGAAGCTTTCTTT; CDR3aa: CASSLDRRNTEAFF
j_gene: TRBJ1-1; v_gene: TRBV5-1; d_gene: NA; CDR3nt: TGCGCCAGCAGCCTCGACAGATTGCCCACTGAAGCTTTCTTT; CDR3aa: CASSLDRLPTEAFF
j_gene: TRBJ2-2; v_gene: TRBV30; d_gene: NA; CDR3nt: TGTGCCTGGAGTGTACTTGGACTCCTGGAATGTACCGGGGAGCTGTTTTTT; CDR3aa: CAWSVLGLLECTGELFF
j_gene: TRBJ2-5; v_gene: TRBV7-6; d_gene: NA; CDR3nt: TGTGCCAGCAGCCCCAGGGTTATGGAGACCCAGTACTTC; CDR3aa: CASSPRVMETQYF
j_gene: TRBJ2-1; v_gene: TRBV5-1; d_gene: TRBD1; CDR3nt: TGCGCCAGCAGCCTATGGTCACTCCGGGACAGGGTTAGGGAGGGGCCCAATGAGCAGTTCTTC; CDR3aa: CASSLWSLRDRVREGPNEQFF
j_gene: TRBJ2-5; v_gene: TRBV13; d_gene: NA; CDR3nt: TGTGCCAGCAGCTTAGTGGGGCTCAGGGGAGAGACCCAGTACTTC; CDR3aa: CASSLVGLRGETQYF
j_gene: TRBJ2-1; v_gene: TRBV11-2; d_gene: NA; CDR3nt: TGTGCCAGCAGCTTAAAATCCCTTAGGTCCTACAATGAGCAGTTCTTC; CDR3aa: CASSLKSLRSYNEQFF
j_gene: TRBJ2-7; v_gene: TRBV18; d_gene: TRBD2; CDR3nt: TGTGCCAGCTCACCAGGGACGGGAGGAATCTACGAGCAGTACTTC; CDR3aa: CASSPGTGGIYEQYF